This paragraph reports one T cell receptor beta chain. Its cognate antigen is unknown. The data were obtained in a study of cytomegalovirus exposure and HLA in healthy donors. Study in general: Out of 150 million to 200 million T cells, an earlier analysis found 117 million unique TCR beta sequences in total. Ancestry clustering placed about 80% of around 400 genotyped donors in the Caucasian-associated cluster.

The CDR3 is 16 residues long. V was shortened by 0 bases and J by 4 bases, with 16 bases between the two germline ends. General study points: A later analysis reported that several of the most significant clusters appeared to be linked to common viral pathogens, among them Epstein-Barr virus.

60 Vbeta and 13 Jbeta primers were used in PCR. Assay used: immunoSEQ multiplex PCR; TCRdb lists only in-frame clones, some missing. Here the sample spans around 200,000 clones, roughly 79% being singletons. The receptor's source is a male donor in good health and CMV-seronegative. The specimen was PBMCs. The J gene is TRBJ2-7, the V gene TRBV23-1; D is uncertain. TRBV23-1 carries the ORF label, with uncertain function. CDR3 coding DNA: TGCGCCAGCAGTCAATCCTCCGAGGATCCCCCTTACGAGCAGTACTTC. It encodes CASSQSSEDPPYEQYF.